The 5 T cell receptor beta chains below were found in one sample sequenced in a study of T cells in Graves' hyperthyroidism and ophthalmopathy. TCR beta CDR3 regions were amplified from RNA transcripts. The primer set for the first-round RT-PCR of the TCR CDR3 was HTBI. TCRdb reprocessed the multiplex PCR reads via MiXCR and lists one record per CDR3 protein. The table records around 600,000 distinct CDR3 sequences, about 45% of them present only once. The source material was peripheral blood or thyroid tissue (not recorded which). These receptors all come from an adult man with Graves' disease, either hyperthyroidism or ophthalmopathy (not recorded which).

The CDR3 DNA follows: TGCAGTGGAAGGGACCTAATGAACACTGAAGCTTTCTTT. It yields the protein CSGRDLMNTEAFF. This sequence joins TRBV20-1 and TRBJ1-1; TRBD1 might be the D (5 bases). The germline gives CDR1 DFQATT, CDR2 SNEGSKA (reference sequence). V lost 7 bases and J lost 0, with 12 bases in between. The CDR3 runs 13 residues.

As for this clonotype: One base away lies a much larger clone, so this may be a sequencing read error. The chain joins TRBV10-3 to TRBJ2-7, with a possible D match to TRBD2 (6 bases). Trimming took off 4 bases at V and 6 bases at J, with 16 bases between the two ends. Per germline, CDR1 ENHRY and CDR2 SYGVKD. The CDR3 has 14 amino acids. The CDR3 spells CAISVLGGGGEQYF. The CDR3 DNA sequence: TGTGCCATCAGTGTCCTCGGGGGTGGCGGCGAGCAGTACTTC.

The chain uses TRBV7-6 and TRBJ1-4, with no clear D. V shed 5 bases and J shed 8 bases, with 12 bases lying between them. The CDR3 loop spans 13 amino acids. Germline loops: CDR1 SGHVS, CDR2 FNYEAQ. CDR3 in DNA: TGTGCCAGCAGCCCACTAGATTTGGAAAAACTGTTTTTT. Protein product: CASSPLDLEKLFF.

V is TRBV6-6 and J is TRBJ2-7, with D perhaps given as TRBD1 or TRBD2 (5 bases each). The germline V gene encodes CDR1 MNHNY and CDR2 SVGAGI (reference sequence). Between the trimmed V and J ends, which lost 5 bases and 6 bases, there was a span of 14 bases. The CDR3 loop spans 13 amino acids. In DNA, the CDR3 is TGTGCCAGCAGTCAGGGACCTCCCCTCGAGCAGTACTTC. It yields the protein CASSQGPPLEQYF.

The chain carries TRBV20-1 and TRBJ1-5, with 8 bases identical to TRBD1. The germline gives CDR1 DFQATT, CDR2 SNEGSKA (reference sequence). This CDR3 region has 13 residues. J lost 7 bases, V lost 6 bases, and 8 bases had no gene match. The CDR3 loop is CSATGGVSQPQHF. The CDR3 nucleotides are TGCAGTGCCACAGGGGGGGTAAGCCAGCCCCAGCATTTT.